The source of this TCR beta chain is a study of blood T cell repertoires in COVID-19. Profiling relied on immunoSEQ multiplex PCR, and the TCRdb table lists in-frame clones only, not all of them. The sample lists about 330,000 clones, more than 85% seen once, with about 18% in the top ten. The CDR3 is 15 residues long. Per the germline V gene, CDR1 is MNHEY and CDR2 is SVGAGI. V lost 0 bases to trimming and J lost 5 bases, with 13 bases between them. V gene TRBV6-5 combines with J gene TRBJ1-1; the D gene is possibly TRBD1 (5 bases). This TCR derives from a woman aged 25 to 39 who had recovered from COVID-19. The sample consisted of PBMCs or T cells enriched from blood (not recorded which). CDR3 residues: CASSYSATPGTEAFF. In DNA form, the CDR3 reads TGTGCCAGCAGTTACTCGGCAACACCAGGGACTGAAGCTTTCTTT.